This T cell receptor (beta chain) emerged from a study of T cell repertoires in cytomegalovirus infection. Study-wide background: In public TCR beta signatures, there were indications of both CMV infection and matching HLA type.

TCRdb itself ran the reads through MiXCR, one entry per CDR3 protein. The sample has roughly 110,000 distinct CDR3 sequences, 9.5% to 13% seen once; the top ten hold roughly 31%. This clonotype was counted many times. Its antigen is unknown. Germline CDR1 reads DFQATT; CDR2 reads SNEGSKA (reference sequence). This CDR3 has 12 amino acids. V was cut by 1 base and J by 7 bases, with 11 bases left in between. Overall study findings and caveats: What dominated the ex vivo response were HLA-C-restricted CMV-specific TCR beta clonotypes.

The TCR comes from a human donor in good health (CMV status not recorded). Some clones in this sample may be carry-over from other donors' samples. This rearrangement joins TRBV20-1 to TRBJ2-7, with a weak D call TRBD2 (5 bases). The source material was PBMCs, sequenced either directly or after in vitro stimulation (not recorded which). CDR3 sequence (DNA): TGCAGTGCTAGAGGGCGGGTGGAGGAGCAGTACTTC. This sequence encodes CSARGRVEEQYF.